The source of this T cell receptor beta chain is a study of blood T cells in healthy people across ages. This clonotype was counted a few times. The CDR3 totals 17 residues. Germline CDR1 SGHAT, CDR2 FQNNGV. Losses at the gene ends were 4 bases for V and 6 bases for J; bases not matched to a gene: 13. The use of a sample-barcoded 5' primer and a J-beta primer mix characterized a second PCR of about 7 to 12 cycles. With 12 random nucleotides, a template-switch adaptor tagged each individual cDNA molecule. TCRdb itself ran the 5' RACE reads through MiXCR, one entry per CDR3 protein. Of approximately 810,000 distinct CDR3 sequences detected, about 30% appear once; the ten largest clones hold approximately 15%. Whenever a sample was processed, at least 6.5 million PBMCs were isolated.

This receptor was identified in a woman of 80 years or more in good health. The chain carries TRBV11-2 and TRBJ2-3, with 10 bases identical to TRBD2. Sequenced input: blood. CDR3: CASSSNRQRGGPDTQYF. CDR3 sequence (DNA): TGTGCCAGCAGCTCAAACCGCCAGCGGGGGGGCCCGGATACGCAGTATTTT.